Below, 30 T cell receptor beta chains from the same sample are listed, as sequenced in a study of cytomegalovirus exposure and HLA in healthy donors. The PCR had 60 Vbeta and 13 Jbeta primers. Profiling relied on immunoSEQ multiplex PCR, and the TCRdb table lists in-frame clones only, not all of them. The sample includes under 200,000 clones, 70% to 80% of them seen just once. The sample comprised PBMCs. The source of these receptors is a female donor in good health and CMV-seronegative.

This chain uses TRBV6-5 with TRBJ1-5, with D perhaps matching TRBD1 (5 bases). Trimming cost V 2 bases and J 1 base, with 9 bases left between them. The CDR3 extends over 15 amino acids. The germline gives CDR1 MNHEY, CDR2 SVGAGI. CDR3 sequence (DNA): TGTGCCAGCAGTTACGGCGGGGGAAGCAATCAGCCCCAGCATTTT. It yields the protein CASSYGGGSNQPQHF.

V is TRBV7-9 and J is TRBJ2-5; weak D call: TRBD2 (5 bases). TRBJ2-7 explains the end of the DNA better; the J call may be wrong. The CDR3 spans 14 residues. The germline V gene has CDR1 SEHNR and CDR2 FQNEAQ (reference sequence). CDR3 protein: CASSPRTDYYEQYF. CDR3 bases: TGTGCCAGCAGCCCCCGGACTGATTACTACGAGCAGTACTTC.

This clone has more than one count but fewer than ten. The J gene is TRBJ2-1, the V gene TRBV11-1, with TRBD2 matching 7 bases. The CDR3 is 16 residues long. After removal of 2 bases from V and 4 bases from J, the junction contained 8 bases not matched to a gene. CDR1 is SGHAT, CDR2 FQDESV, per germline (reference sequence). CDR3 in amino acids: CASSLTRGTHYNEQFF. For the CDR3, the DNA is TGTGCCAGCAGCTTAACGCGGGGGACTCATTACAATGAGCAGTTCTTC.

Notes on this clone: Distinct nucleotide sequences in the sample also encode this CDR3. This sequence joins TRBV5-4 and TRBJ1-1; 8 bases line up with TRBD1. The V and J ends lost 0 bases and 4 bases, in that order; junction bases with no gene match: 5. The length of the CDR3 is 15 residues. Germline CDR1 is SGHNT and CDR2 is YYREEE (reference sequence). CDR3 in DNA: TGTGCCAGCAGCTTGGGCAGGGGGCGAGGCACTGAAGCTTTCTTT. Residues: CASSLGRGRGTEAFF.

The V call is TRBV11-2, the J call TRBJ2-7, with unresolved D. Germline loops: CDR1 SGHAT, CDR2 FQNNGV. This CDR3 has 11 amino acids. Trimming removed 5 bases at V and 1 base at J, with 3 bases between. The CDR3 DNA follows: TGTGCCAGCAGCCGGTCCTACGAGCAGTACTTC. Protein sequence: CASSRSYEQYF.

This rearrangement joins TRBV5-8 to TRBJ2-3; weak D call: TRBD2 (6 bases). Germline CDR1 SGHTS, CDR2 YDEGEE. The V end lost 0 bases, the J end lost 0 bases, and 20 bases lay between the germline ends. This CDR3 is 19 amino acids long. In DNA form, the CDR3 reads TGTGCCAGCAGCTTGGCCGGCGGGGCCAAAAAAATGAGCACAGATACGCAGTATTTT. As protein: CASSLAGGAKKMSTDTQYF.

The chain links TRBV6-5 to TRBJ2-2; 7 bases fit TRBD1. V shed 8 bases, J shed 0 bases, and the junction held 3 bases outside the gene matches. The CDR3 is 14 residues long. The germline CDR1 and CDR2 sequences are MNHEY and SVGAGI. The CDR3 protein is CASGRGTNTGELFF. The DNA of the CDR3 is TGTGCCAGCGGCAGGGGGACGAACACCGGGGAGCTGTTTTTT.

The sample holds one count of this clone. The V and J genes are TRBV7-9 and TRBJ1-2; D uncertain. CDR3 length: 15 residues. V was trimmed by 5 bases and J by 8 bases, leaving 21 bases between them. Germline V gene lookup returns CDR1 SEHNR and CDR2 FQNEAQ (reference sequence). In DNA form, the CDR3 reads TGTGCCAGCAGCCCCCAAACTTCAAGTCCGGGGGGCTACACCTTC. Protein: CASSPQTSSPGGYTF.

The chain links TRBV2 to TRBJ2-3, with D perhaps matching TRBD2 (5 bases). Trimming stripped 4 bases from V and 4 bases from J, with 15 bases between. This CDR3 is built from 15 residues. From germline, CDR1 is SNHLY and CDR2 FYNNEI. CDR3 region: CASSALAAGADTQYF. CDR3 nucleotides: TGTGCCAGCAGTGCCTTAGCTGCCGGGGCAGATACGCAGTATTTT. Looking up the rest from reference TRBV2 and TRBJ2-3 gives the full variable domain: EPEVTQTPSHQVTQMGQEVILRCVPISNHLYFYWYRQILGQKVEFLVSFYNNEISEKSEIFDDQFSVERPDGSNFTLKIRSTKLEDSAMYFCASSALAAGADTQYFGPGTRLTVL.

The J gene is TRBJ2-3, the V gene TRBV5-5; D is perhaps TRBD2 (5 bases). Germline V gene lookup returns CDR1 SGHKS and CDR2 YYEKEE (reference sequence). Trimming took off 2 bases at V and 5 bases at J, with 6 bases between the two ends. The CDR3 length is 12 residues. As DNA, the CDR3 is TGTGCCAGCAGCTTAGAGGGAGATACGCAGTATTTT. Translation gives CASSLEGDTQYF.

This rearrangement joins TRBV22-1 to TRBJ2-7; TRBD2, the table's D call, was not compared with the DNA. TRBV22-1 is recorded as a pseudogene. The CDR3 length is 14 residues. The CDR3: CPGSMLAGDREQYF. As DNA, the CDR3 is TGTCCTGGGAGCATGCTAGCGGGAGATCGCGAGCAGTACTTC.

The chain's CDR3 is CAWISLNSYNSPLHF. CDR3 bases: TGTGCCTGGATATCACTAAACTCCTATAATTCACCCCTCCACTTT. The chain recombines TRBV30 with TRBJ1-6; unclear D gene. The V end lost 4 bases, the J end lost 0 bases, and 10 bases lay between the germline ends. CDR1 and CDR2 (germline): GTSNPN, SVGIG (reference sequence). The CDR3 runs to 15 residues.

About this clone: The same CDR3 also results from other DNA sequences found in this sample. The chain recombines TRBV28 with TRBJ1-5, with D possibly TRBD1 on 6 matching bases. CDR3 length equals 16 residues. Trimming took 5 bases from V and 4 from J, leaving 18 bases between them. Germline V lookup: CDR1 MDHEN, CDR2 SYDVKM. Here the CDR3 reads CASSPNGRGGNQPQHF. Here the CDR3 DNA reads TGTGCCAGCAGTCCGAACGGAAGGGGGGGAAATCAGCCCCAGCATTTT.

The V call is TRBV4-2, the J call TRBJ2-5; D is undetermined. V was pared by 1 base and J by 2 bases, with 8 bases between. There are 14 residues in the CDR3. CDR1 is LGHNA, CDR2 YNFKEQ, per germline. CDR3 DNA sequence: TGTGCCAGCAGCCAAGTTTACTTACAAGAGACCCAGTACTTC. The encoded protein is CASSQVYLQETQYF.

This chain connects TRBV6-6 to TRBJ2-7, with 15 bases identical to TRBD2. From germline, CDR1 is MNHNY and CDR2 SVGAGI (reference sequence). The CDR3 consists of 14 residues. After removal of 6 bases from V and 4 bases from J, the junction contained 1 base not matched to a gene. The DNA of the CDR3 is TGTGCCAGCAGAGGGACTAGCGGGGGGTACGAGCAGTACTTC. Translated: CASRGTSGGYEQYF.

The gene calls are TRBV7-8 and TRBJ2-2; the D gene is possibly TRBD2 (6 bases). Germline V CDR1 and CDR2: SGHVS, FQNEAQ. V lost 5 bases, J lost 4 bases, and 17 bases lay in between. CDR3 length: 16 amino acids. The CDR3 bases are TGTGCCAGCAGCCAATCTAGCGATATTCCCACCGGGGAGCTGTTTTTT. It is translated as CASSQSSDIPTGELFF. The full variable domain, in which reference TRBV7-8 and TRBJ2-2 provide the parts outside the CDR3, is GAGVSQSPRYKVAKRGQDVALRCDPISGHVSLFWYQQALGQGPEFLTYFQNEAQLDKSGLPSDRFFAERPEGSVSTLKIQRTQQEDSAVYLCASSQSSDIPTGELFFGEGSRLTVL.

V gene TRBV27 combines with J gene TRBJ1-1; D ambiguous. V was pared by 6 bases and J by 0 bases, with 14 bases between. The CDR3 is made up of 15 amino acids. CDR1 is MNHEY and CDR2 is SMNVEV in the germline V gene (reference sequence). CDR3 region: CASSPMREMNTEAFF. CDR3 nucleotide sequence: TGTGCCAGCAGCCCCATGAGGGAAATGAACACTGAAGCTTTCTTT.

The chain combines TRBV5-3 with TRBJ2-5; D is uncertain. TRBV5-3 is recorded as an ORF, its role being uncertain. The V and J ends lost 0 bases and 4 bases respectively, with 10 bases between them. The CDR3 covers 14 residues. The CDR3 nucleotides are TGTGCCAGAAGCTTGGGTCGGCCAGGAGAGACCCAGTACTTC. Protein product: CARSLGRPGETQYF.

The CDR3 loop is CASIMEGKRNTEAFF. The CDR3 nucleotides are TGTGCCAGCATAATGGAGGGAAAACGGAACACTGAAGCTTTCTTT. V is TRBV6-1 and J is TRBJ1-1, with D hard to call. CDR1 MNHNS and CDR2 SASEGT come from the germline V gene. CDR3 length: 15 amino acids. Trimming cost V 7 bases and J 1 base, with 16 bases left between them.

The chain carries TRBV19 and TRBJ2-3; D is unresolved. The CDR3 runs to 14 residues. V was pared by 7 bases and J by 6 bases, with 17 bases between. The V gene's germline CDR1 is LNHDA and CDR2 SQIVND (reference sequence). CDR3 protein: CASIGTAPPDTQYF. CDR3 nucleotides: TGTGCCAGTATAGGAACAGCCCCGCCGGATACGCAGTATTTT.

The chain recombines TRBV10-3 with TRBJ2-7; 8 bases map to TRBD2. V dropped 7 bases and J dropped 3; count of bases not matched to a gene: 5. The CDR3 runs to 13 residues. CDR1 ENHRY and CDR2 SYGVKD come from the germline V gene. CDR3 amino acids: CAITPGGSYEQYF. The CDR3 DNA reads TGTGCCATCACCCCGGGGGGGAGCTACGAGCAGTACTTC.

In its sample, this clone was seen a few times. The V gene is TRBV5-4, the J gene TRBJ2-1; the D is unclear. Germline CDR1 and CDR2: SGHNT and YYREEE (reference sequence). CDR3 length: 14 residues. V was clipped by 4 bases and J by 6 bases, with 14 bases between them. The CDR3: CASSLDERFNEQFF. The CDR3 nucleotides read TGTGCCAGCAGCCTGGATGAGCGTTTCAATGAGCAGTTCTTC. Complete variable domain (other parts from reference TRBV5-4 and TRBJ2-1): ETGVTQSPTHLIKTRGQQVTLRCSSQSGHNTVSWYQQALGQGPQFIFQYYREEENGRGNFPPRFSGLQFPNYSSELNVNALELDDSALYLCASSLDERFNEQFFGPGTRLTVL.

This rearrangement joins TRBV18 to TRBJ1-5, with D perhaps matching TRBD1 (6 bases). The CDR3 length is 15 residues. Germline-derived CDR1 and CDR2 are KGHSH and LQKENI. V was trimmed by 1 base and J by 0 bases, leaving 7 bases between them. CDR3 coding DNA: TGTGCCAGCTCACCACGGACAGATAGCAATCAGCCCCAGCATTTT. It codes for CASSPRTDSNQPQHF.

The CDR3 coding sequence is TGCGCCAGCAGCCAAGACGCTATCTCTGGGGCCAACGTCCTGACTTTC. It specifies CASSQDAISGANVLTF. The V gene is TRBV4-3, the J gene TRBJ2-6, with D unresolved. Trimming took 0 bases from V and 0 from J, leaving 6 bases between them. Germline CDR1 and CDR2: LGHNA and YSLEER. CDR3 length: 16 amino acids.

The chain uses TRBV11-2 and TRBJ2-7, with 7 bases identical to TRBD2. Germline CDR1 SGHAT, CDR2 FQNNGV. J gave up 2 bases and V 6 bases, and 13 bases lay outside the gene matches. The CDR3 contains 16 residues. The CDR3, as DNA: TGTGCCAGCAGACCTCTGGACTCTAGCGGACCCTACGAGCAGTACTTC. This translates into CASRPLDSSGPYEQYF.

This clone was recorded a few times. The CDR3, as DNA: TGTGCCTGGAGTCTGGCGGGGGGGAATTACAATGAGCAGTTCTTC. As protein: CAWSLAGGNYNEQFF. The rearrangement uses TRBV30 and TRBJ2-1, with 9 nucleotides matching TRBD2. The CDR3 has 15 amino acids. Trimming at V came to 2 bases and at J to 4 bases, leaving 6 bases not matched to a gene. The germline V gene has CDR1 GTSNPN and CDR2 SVGIG (reference sequence).

Written as DNA, the CDR3 is TGTGCCAGCTCTCAGCCGGGGGGGGCCCGGACTGAAGCTTTCTTT. The encoded protein is CASSQPGGARTEAFF. The chain recombines TRBV18 with TRBJ1-1, with D maybe TRBD1 (6 bases). This CDR3 has 15 amino acids. The germline CDR1 and CDR2 sequences are KGHSH and LQKENI. V was shortened by 6 bases and J by 5 bases, with 19 bases between the two germline ends.

CDR3 in DNA: TGTGCCAGCAGCACGGTCCACCTGGAGACCCAGTACTTC. It specifies CASSTVHLETQYF. The chain carries TRBV7-3 and TRBJ2-5; D gene uncertain. Germline V lookup: CDR1 SGHTA, CDR2 FQGTGA. V lost 5 bases and J 5 bases, leaving 12 bases between the germline ends. This CDR3 spans 13 amino acids.

The rearrangement joins TRBV6-1 to TRBJ2-3; D gene uncertain. Germline values: CDR1 MNHNS, CDR2 SASEGT. V dropped 6 bases and J dropped 3 bases, with 4 bases sitting between them. The CDR3 loop spans 11 amino acids. The CDR3 is CASSVTDTQYF. The CDR3 DNA sequence: TGTGCCAGCAGCGTAACAGATACGCAGTATTTT.

This clone came up once. The genes are TRBV10-3 and TRBJ1-2, with 7 nucleotides matching TRBD1. This CDR3 spans 15 amino acids. The germline CDR1 and CDR2 sequences are ENHRY and SYGVKD. The V and J ends lost 0 bases and 3 bases, in that order; junction bases with no gene match: 4. The CDR3 protein is CAISESTGSDYGYTF. The CDR3 DNA is TGTGCCATCAGTGAGTCGACAGGGAGCGACTATGGCTACACCTTC.